The next 19 T cell receptor beta chains were all read from a single sample in a study of beta chain features in type 1 diabetes. The isolated RNA, all of it, was reverse transcribed, so expressed TCRB transcripts were what got sequenced. Some clones are missing from TCRdb's copy, which holds only in-frame ones; the method was immunoSEQ multiplex PCR. The data hold 850,000 to 900,000 clones, with 15% to 20% observed a single time. The specimen was naive CD4+ T cells from blood. All receptors derive from a woman younger than 35 in good health.

This clone was found a few times. This sample includes further DNA sequences coding for the same CDR3. The chain recombines TRBV15 with TRBJ1-3; tentatively, D is TRBD1 (5 bases). The germline V gene encodes CDR1 LNHNV and CDR2 YYDKDF (reference sequence). The CDR3 totals 15 residues. V was cut by 5 bases and J by 0 bases, with 11 bases left in between. The CDR3 sequence is CATSRGGISGNTIYF. The CDR3 bases are TGTGCCACCAGCCGTGGGGGGATCTCTGGAAACACCATATATTTT.

The gene calls are TRBV28 and TRBJ1-1, with D hard to call. CDR1 is MDHEN and CDR2 is SYDVKM in the germline V gene. V lost 3 bases, J lost 4 bases, and 9 bases lay in between. The CDR3 is 13 amino acids. The CDR3 nucleotides are TGTGCCAGCAGTTTGTTGGGAGTCACTGAAGCTTTCTTT. Translated: CASSLLGVTEAFF.

J is TRBJ2-5 and V is TRBV19; D is undetermined. The V and J ends lost 4 bases and 5 bases respectively, with 17 bases between them. The germline gives CDR1 LNHDA, CDR2 SQIVND (reference sequence). The CDR3 is 15 residues long. In DNA form, the CDR3 reads TGTGCCAGTAGTACAACATCGAGGTATGGGGAGACCCAGTACTTC. Translated: CASSTTSRYGETQYF.

The rearrangement uses TRBV7-9 and TRBJ2-1; D may be TRBD1 or TRBD2 (5 bases each). CDR3 length: 17 residues. The V and J ends lost 5 bases and 8 bases respectively, with 25 bases between them. Germline CDR1 is SEHNR and CDR2 is FQNEAQ (reference sequence). DNA of the CDR3: TGTGCCAGCAGCCCAGCCCACGGGGCAGGCTCAGACCATGAGCAGTTCTTC. It specifies CASSPAHGAGSDHEQFF.

In this sample, this clone turned up a few times. The chain couples TRBV6-6 to TRBJ2-1; D is perhaps TRBD1 (6 bases). V dropped 5 bases and J dropped 5 bases, with 16 bases sitting between them. This CDR3 is built from 15 residues. The germline V gene has CDR1 MNHNY and CDR2 SVGAGI (reference sequence). The CDR3 bases are TGTGCCAGCAGTATGAACAGGGACCCCCACAATGAGCAGTTCTTC. This codes for CASSMNRDPHNEQFF.

This clone was seen more than once but under ten times. The rearrangement links TRBV5-5 to TRBJ1-3; D unresolved. The V end was cut by 0 bases, the J end by 0 bases, with 7 bases between. The CDR3 extends over 15 amino acids. CDR1 SGHKS and CDR2 YYEKEE come from the germline V gene (reference sequence). The CDR3 loop reads CASSLVGYSGNTIYF. In nucleotides, the CDR3 is TGTGCCAGCAGCTTGGTGGGGTACTCTGGAAACACCATATATTTT.

The table lists this clone with a few counts. The chain employs TRBV7-8 and TRBJ2-1; D gene unclear. The CDR3 extends over 13 amino acids. Germline CDR1 is SGHVS and CDR2 is FQNEAQ. V was shortened by 1 base and J by 6 bases, with 7 bases between the two germline ends. The CDR3 DNA reads TGTGCCAGCAGCTTAGAGGTGACCAATGAGCAGTTCTTC. Encoded protein: CASSLEVTNEQFF.

This clone has just a few counts. The rearrangement links TRBV7-2 to TRBJ1-5, with D maybe TRBD1 (5 bases). Germline V gene sequence: CDR1 SGHTA, CDR2 FQGNSA. The CDR3 runs to 16 residues. V lost 2 bases, J lost 0 bases, and 11 bases lay in between. Written as DNA, the CDR3 is TGTGCCAGCAGCTTACGGCCAGGGAATAGCAATCAGCCCCAGCATTTT. Its protein is CASSLRPGNSNQPQHF.

This clone was seen a few times. The gene calls are TRBV11-2 and TRBJ2-1, with D perhaps assigned TRBD1 or TRBD2 (5 bases each). With 5 bases removed from V and 0 bases from J, the gap between germline ends came to 11 bases. From germline, CDR1 is SGHAT and CDR2 FQNNGV. The CDR3 has 15 amino acids. CDR3 sequence reads: CASSQGPLSYNEQFF. The CDR3 region has the DNA TGTGCCAGCAGCCAGGGACCACTCTCCTACAATGAGCAGTTCTTC.

V usage is TRBV11-2 and J usage is TRBJ2-7; 8 bases align to TRBD1. The trim removed 5 bases at V and 5 bases at J, leaving 11 bases unmatched. This CDR3 has 15 residues. Germline assignment: CDR1 SGHAT and CDR2 FQNNGV. The CDR3 protein is CASSAGQVRLDEQYF. The DNA for the CDR3 is TGTGCCAGCAGCGCGGGACAGGTGCGGCTCGACGAGCAGTACTTC.

This clone was counted only a few times. The chain carries TRBV7-2 and TRBJ2-1; perhaps TRBD2 as D (5 bases). The V end lost 2 bases, the J end lost 9 bases, and 8 bases lay between the germline ends. The germline CDR1 and CDR2 sequences are SGHTA and FQGNSA. The CDR3 runs to 12 residues. CDR3 in DNA: TGTGCCAGCAGCTTAACGCGGGCTGAGCAGTTCTTC. This translates into CASSLTRAEQFF.

This clone was found a few times. This rearrangement joins TRBV16 to TRBJ2-3; D call uncertain. The germline V gene encodes CDR1 KGHSY and CDR2 FQNENV. There are 15 residues in the CDR3. V was clipped by 1 base and J by 3 bases, with 11 bases between them. The CDR3 region has the DNA TGTGCCAGCAGCCAATTGACTCCCGGGACAGATACGCAGTATTTT. Translating it yields CASSQLTPGTDTQYF. The variable domain in full, with the rest retrieved from reference TRBV16 and TRBJ2-3, is GEEVAQTPKHLVRGEGQKAKLYCAPIKGHSYVFWYQQVLKNEFKFLISFQNENVFDETGMPKERFSAKCLPNSPCSLEIQATKLEDSAVYFCASSQLTPGTDTQYFGPGTRLTVL.

This clone was picked up a small number of times. This rearrangement joins TRBV7-2 to TRBJ2-1; TRBD1 aligns across 8 bases. The CDR3 covers 15 residues. Germline CDR1 SGHTA, CDR2 FQGNSA. V lost 5 bases, J lost 4 bases, and 7 bases stayed unmatched. DNA of the CDR3: TGTGCCAGCAGCGCCAGGGGGCTCAATTACAATGAGCAGTTCTTC. This codes for CASSARGLNYNEQFF.

This clone was counted a few times. The V and J genes are TRBV18 and TRBJ2-1; TRBD1 is a possible D gene (6 bases). The CDR3 has 15 residues. V lost 6 bases and J lost 9, with 21 bases in between. CDR1 KGHSH and CDR2 LQKENI come from the germline V gene. The CDR3 sequence: CASSKMTKGDAEQFF. The CDR3 DNA is TGTGCCAGCTCTAAGATGACTAAGGGGGACGCTGAGCAGTTCTTC.

This clone showed up just a few times. The gene calls are TRBV7-9 and TRBJ1-1; 7 bases map to TRBD1. Germline lookup yields CDR1 SEHNR and CDR2 FQNEAQ (reference sequence). The CDR3 is made up of 12 amino acids. V dropped 4 bases and J dropped 11; count of bases not matched to a gene: 7. CDR3 sequence: CASSSTQGPAFF. The CDR3 DNA is TGTGCCAGCAGCTCCACACAGGGGCCCGCTTTCTTT.

The rearrangement joins TRBV7-2 to TRBJ1-5, with 9 bases matching TRBD1. The CDR3 is made up of 15 amino acids. The germline CDR1 and CDR2 sequences are SGHTA and FQGNSA. V lost 3 bases and J lost 7; bases outside the gene matches: 7. CDR3 coding DNA: TGTGCCAGCAGCTTCGGGGACAGGGCACAACAGCCCCAGCATTTT. It specifies CASSFGDRAQQPQHF.

The chain employs TRBV28 and TRBJ1-1; D is unclear. This CDR3 comprises 11 residues. Germline CDR1 MDHEN, CDR2 SYDVKM. V lost 5 bases to trimming and J lost 7 bases, with 8 bases between them. CDR3 nucleotides: TGTGCCAGCAGTACCTACTTTGAAGCTTTCTTT. Translation: CASSTYFEAFF.

This clone was seen more than once but under ten times. The junction and the germline gene differ at one end; a read error may be behind it. This rearrangement joins TRBV29-1 to TRBJ2-1; maybe TRBD1 (6 bases). The germline CDR1 and CDR2 sequences are SQVTM and ANQGSEA. This CDR3 is built from 16 residues. The CDR3 loop is CSAEIRPRGPYNEQFF. In DNA form, the CDR3 reads TGCAGCGCTGAAATCCGCCCCAGGGGCCCCTACAATGAGCAGTTCTTC.

This clone has just a few counts. The chain has TRBV18 and TRBJ2-1; D call uncertain. Germline CDR1 reads KGHSH; CDR2 reads LQKENI. Between the trimmed V and J ends, which lost 2 bases and 6 bases, there was a span of 14 bases. The CDR3 runs to 15 residues. This chain's CDR3 is CASSPLDPIGNEQFF. CDR3 coding DNA: TGTGCCAGCTCACCATTGGACCCCATCGGCAATGAGCAGTTCTTC.